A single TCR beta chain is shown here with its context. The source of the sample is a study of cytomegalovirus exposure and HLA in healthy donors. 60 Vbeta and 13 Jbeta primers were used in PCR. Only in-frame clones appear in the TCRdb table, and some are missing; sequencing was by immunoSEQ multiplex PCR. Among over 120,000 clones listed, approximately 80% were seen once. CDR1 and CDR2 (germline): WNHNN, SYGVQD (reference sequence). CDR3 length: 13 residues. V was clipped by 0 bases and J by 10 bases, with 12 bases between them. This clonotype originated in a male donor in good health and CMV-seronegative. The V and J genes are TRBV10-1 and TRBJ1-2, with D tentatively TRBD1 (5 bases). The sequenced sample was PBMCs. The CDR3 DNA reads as TGCGCCAGCAGTGAGTCGGGCAGGGCGGCCTACACCTTC. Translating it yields CASSESGRAAYTF.